The next 29 T cell receptor beta chains were all read from a single sample in a study of molecular identifiers for immune sequencing clone quantification. In TCRdb, the PCR reads were re-called with MiXCR into one record per CDR3 protein. The sample includes 90,000 or so distinct CDR3 sequences, 25% seen only once; the top ten take 0.78%. What was sequenced was naive CD8+ T cells from blood, with Jurkat cell RNA spiked in. As to subset: FACS-sorted CD8+CD4-CCR7+CD45RA+ naive T cells. All receptors derive from a human donor in good health. Some libraries in this study had Jurkat cell RNA spiked in.

The chain combines TRBV27 with TRBJ1-6, with TRBD1 matching 7 bases. CDR3 length equals 15 residues. Germline trimming cut 7 bases from V and 3 bases from J; bases unmatched to any gene: 6. Germline V gives CDR1 MNHEY, CDR2 SMNVEV (reference sequence). CDR3: CASTLAGGYNSPLHF. The CDR3 nucleotides are TGTGCCAGCACCCTGGCAGGGGGCTATAATTCACCCCTCCACTTT.

This clonotype has a handful of counts. V and J are TRBV19 and TRBJ2-7, with D hard to call. V lost 5 bases, J lost 3 bases, and 14 bases lay in between. The V gene's germline CDR1 is LNHDA and CDR2 SQIVND (reference sequence). The CDR3 length is 14 residues. The CDR3 spells CASSPGAKDYEQYF. CDR3 DNA sequence: TGTGCCAGTAGTCCCGGAGCGAAGGACTACGAGCAGTACTTC.

The V call is TRBV28, the J call TRBJ2-7; D gene uncertain. Per germline, CDR1 MDHEN and CDR2 SYDVKM. Trimming left V 5 bases short and J 2 bases short, with 22 bases between. The CDR3 has 17 amino acids. Here the CDR3 DNA reads TGTGCCAGCAGTCCCCACCCAGTAGGCAGGACGCCCTACGAGCAGTACTTC. As protein: CASSPHPVGRTPYEQYF.

This clonotype was counted many times. For the CDR3, the DNA is TGTGCCAGCAGTTTCCGGCCCTACGAGCAGTACTTC. Amino acids: CASSFRPYEQYF. The gene calls are TRBV12-3 or TRBV12-4 and TRBJ2-7; D call uncertain. The CDR3 runs 12 residues. Trimming left V 3 bases short and J 2 bases short, with 5 bases between.

This clonotype was seen repeatedly, ten times or more. This chain links TRBV12-3 or TRBV12-4 with TRBJ1-1; 7 nucleotides match TRBD1. The CDR3 extends over 16 amino acids. The V gene end was trimmed by 8 bases and the J gene end by 4 bases; junction bases not matched to a gene: 16. The CDR3 nucleotides are TGTGCCAGCGGTTCAGGGGGGCTGATTTCGTTCACTGAAGCTTTCTTT. Protein sequence: CASGSGGLISFTEAFF.

This clonotype was detected many times. The chain couples TRBV6-5 to TRBJ2-5; D uncertain. CDR1 and CDR2 (germline): MNHEY, SVGAGI. The V end lost 0 bases, the J end lost 1 base, and 12 bases lay between the germline ends. The CDR3 is 16 amino acids. This CDR3 reads CASSYSGVVVQETQYF. The CDR3 DNA reads TGTGCCAGCAGTTACTCTGGCGTGGTGGTCCAAGAGACCCAGTACTTC.

The table lists this clonotype with a few counts. This rearrangement joins TRBV6-6 to TRBJ2-1; D not certain. V dropped 6 bases and J dropped 3 bases, with 21 bases sitting between them. The CDR3 has 17 amino acids. Germline CDR1 is MNHNY and CDR2 is SVGAGI (reference sequence). Written as DNA, the CDR3 is TGTGCCAGCAGCTTAAACCCGACATCCGGCCTCTACAATGAGCAGTTCTTC. Translating it yields CASSLNPTSGLYNEQFF.

This clonotype was seen repeatedly, ten times or more. The chain recombines TRBV7-6 with TRBJ1-5; D gene unclear. Per the germline V gene, CDR1 is SGHVS and CDR2 is FNYEAQ. Trimming stripped 3 bases from V and 6 bases from J, with 9 bases between. The CDR3 extends over 13 amino acids. Written as DNA, the CDR3 is TGTGCCAGCAGCTTGGCTAGGGCTCAGCCCCAGCATTTT. Amino acids: CASSLARAQPQHF.

Ten or more counts support this clonotype. Sequence at one end of the junction differs from germline and may be a read error. The rearrangement joins TRBV29-1 to TRBJ2-7, with D hard to call. This CDR3 has 14 residues. The V gene's germline CDR1 is SQVTM and CDR2 ANQGSEA. CDR3 protein: CSVEDLNSSDEQYF. The CDR3 DNA follows: TGCAGCGTTGAAGATCTTAACAGCTCCGACGAGCAGTACTTC.

In the case of this clonotype: This could be a read error, since a much larger clone is one nucleotide away. This chain joins TRBV5-3 and TRBJ2-5, with 8 positions matching TRBD1. TRBV5-3 is annotated as an ORF whose role is uncertain. The CDR3 length is 14 residues. The J segment lost 4 bases and the V segment lost 8 bases, leaving 10 bases of the junction unmatched. As DNA, the CDR3 is TGTGCCAGCAGCCCGACAGGGGTCCGAGAGACCCAGTACTTC. Its translation is CASSPTGVRETQYF.

This clonotype was counted a few times. The CDR3 bases are TGTGCCAGCAGCTTAGCACAGGGGGAAACTCCTGAAGCTTTCTTT. It encodes CASSLAQGETPEAFF. This rearrangement joins TRBV7-9 to TRBJ1-1; TRBD1 matches at 8 bases. V gave up 0 bases and J gave up 6 bases; unmatched junction bases: 6. The V gene's germline CDR1 is SEHNR and CDR2 FQNEAQ (reference sequence). The CDR3 has 15 amino acids.

Turning to this clonotype: This may stem from a read error, because a much larger clone lies one nucleotide away. The chain links TRBV11-2 to TRBJ2-3; no reliable D call. V dropped 1 base and J dropped 6 bases, with 8 bases sitting between them. The CDR3 sequence is 13 residues long. Germline CDR1 and CDR2: SGHAT and FQNNGV. The CDR3 nucleotides read TGTGCCAGCAGCTTAGTGTTGCATGATACGCAGTATTTT. As protein: CASSLVLHDTQYF.

The table lists this clonotype with many counts. The rearrangement joins TRBV13 to TRBJ2-3; TRBD2 agrees at 12 bases. The CDR3 is 17 residues long. Trimming cost V 1 base and J 3 bases; bases outside gene matches: 5. Germline CDR1 reads PRHDT; CDR2 reads FYEKMQ (reference sequence). The CDR3 DNA follows: TGTGCCAGCAGCTTAGCTAGCGGGGGGGCTAGTACAGATACGCAGTATTTT. Residues: CASSLASGGASTDTQYF.

The J gene is TRBJ1-2, the V gene TRBV4-3, with a possible D match to TRBD1 (5 bases). The germline V and J ends were trimmed by 0 bases and 4 bases, with 9 bases remaining between them. Germline V gives CDR1 LGHNA, CDR2 YSLEER. The CDR3 loop spans 14 amino acids. The CDR3 protein is CASSQDQGSYGYTF. CDR3 nucleotides: TGCGCCAGCAGCCAAGATCAGGGTTCCTATGGCTACACCTTC.

Many counts were recorded for this clonotype. CDR3 nucleotide sequence: TGTGCTAGTGGTACCGGGACAGGGGATCAGCCCCAGCATTTT. It is translated as CASGTGTGDQPQHF. This sequence joins TRBV12-5 and TRBJ1-5, with 10 bases lining up with TRBD1. Germline CDR1 reads LGHNT; CDR2 reads FRNRAP. The CDR3 sequence is 14 residues long. The junction had 3 bases not matched to a gene; V was cut back by 5 bases and J by 5 bases.

As concerns this clonotype: Possible read error: a much larger clone is one base away. CDR3 sequence reads: CASSLVKTSGMPADTQYF. For the CDR3, the DNA is TGTGCCAGCAGTTTAGTTAAGACTAGCGGGATGCCTGCAGATACGCAGTATTTT. The chain recombines TRBV28 with TRBJ2-3; 11 bases are shared with TRBD2. J gave up 4 bases and V 2 bases, and 11 bases lay outside the gene matches. In germline, CDR1 is MDHEN, CDR2 SYDVKM. The CDR3 sequence is 18 residues long.

At least ten counts were recorded for this clonotype. The V gene is TRBV4-3, the J gene TRBJ2-3; D call uncertain. Germline V gene data show CDR1 as LGHNA and CDR2 as YSLEER. V lost 0 bases to trimming and J lost 5 bases, with 6 bases between them. The CDR3 consists of 13 residues. The CDR3 DNA is TGCGCCAGCAGCCAAGACAACGGAGATACGCAGTATTTT. Translated: CASSQDNGDTQYF.

This clonotype was observed at least ten times. The chain combines TRBV27 with TRBJ2-1, with TRBD2 as a possible D gene (5 bases). This CDR3 is built from 14 residues. CDR1 and CDR2 (germline): MNHEY, SMNVEV (reference sequence). V was shortened by 8 bases and J by 0 bases, with 11 bases between the two germline ends. The CDR3: CASAPGSSYNEQFF. The CDR3 DNA reads TGTGCCAGCGCCCCGGGGAGCTCCTACAATGAGCAGTTCTTC.

In the case of this clonotype: This may stem from a read error, because a much larger clone lies one nucleotide away. The chain couples TRBV2 to TRBJ2-3; tentatively, D is TRBD2 (5 bases). In germline, CDR1 is SNHLY, CDR2 FYNNEI. The V gene lost 1 base and the J gene lost 0 bases, with 11 bases spanning the gap. There are 16 residues in the CDR3. The CDR3 sequence is CASSEGTGFSTDTQYF. CDR3 nucleotide sequence: TGTGCCAGCAGTGAAGGCACGGGGTTCAGCACAGATACGCAGTATTTT.

There are a few counts of this clonotype. This chain links TRBV5-3 with TRBJ2-7; 11 bases fit TRBD1. TRBV5-3 is designated an ORF whose function remains uncertain. The CDR3 length is 14 residues. The ends lost 8 bases at V and 7 bases at J; junction bases unmatched: 11. In DNA form, the CDR3 reads TGTGCCAGCAGTTGGGGACAGGGGGTTCGAGAGCAGTACTTC. Amino acid sequence: CASSWGQGVREQYF.

This clonotype was recorded at least ten times. This chain joins TRBV29-1 and TRBJ2-5; weak D call: TRBD1 (5 bases). This CDR3 region has 14 residues. CDR1 and CDR2 (germline): SQVTM, ANQGSEA. With 3 bases removed from V and 4 bases from J, the gap between germline ends came to 15 bases. CDR3 in DNA: TGCAGCGTTGATAGCAGGGCAGGCGGAGAGACCCAGTACTTC. Residues: CSVDSRAGGETQYF.

A remark on this clonotype: With a much larger clone just one base away, this may be a read error. The CDR3 spells CASSYHTNGAYEQYF. CDR3 DNA sequence: TGTGCCAGCAGTTACCATACTAACGGGGCCTACGAGCAGTACTTC. The chain joins TRBV6-5 to TRBJ2-7, with D perhaps TRBD2 (5 bases). This CDR3 spans 15 amino acids. Germline CDR1 and CDR2: MNHEY and SVGAGI. V gave up 2 bases and J gave up 2 bases, with 13 bases separating them.

This clonotype has only a few counts. The rearrangement joins TRBV27 to TRBJ2-3; TRBD1 is a possible D gene (6 bases). V was cut by 6 bases and J by 4 bases, with 23 bases left in between. Germline V gene data show CDR1 as MNHEY and CDR2 as SMNVEV (reference sequence). The CDR3 length is 17 residues. The CDR3 region is CASRPYQGPGGADTQYF. The CDR3 DNA sequence: TGTGCCAGCAGACCCTACCAGGGGCCGGGCGGTGCAGATACGCAGTATTTT.

J is TRBJ1-1 and V is TRBV2; no firm D call. Germline assignment: CDR1 SNHLY and CDR2 FYNNEI. There are 13 residues in the CDR3. Trimming shortened V by 7 bases and J by 11 bases, and 20 bases separated the two germline ends. CDR3 nucleotides: TGTGCCAGCATCTCCCTTCCCCAACCTCTGGCTTTCTTT. It codes for CASISLPQPLAFF.

This clonotype appeared a few times. The genes are TRBV7-8 and TRBJ1-4; D remains ambiguous. Trimming removed 5 bases from V and 6 bases from J, with 16 bases in between. The CDR3 length is 15 residues. CDR1 and CDR2 from the germline V gene are SGHVS and FQNEAQ. CDR3 amino acids: CASSLPGSGYEKLFF. The CDR3 coding sequence is TGTGCCAGCAGCCTTCCGGGGTCCGGGTATGAAAAACTGTTTTTT.

Regarding this clonotype: This may arise from a read error, as a much more abundant clone is one base away. The V gene is TRBV5-1, the J gene TRBJ2-3; no reliable D call. V was pared by 0 bases and J by 4 bases, with 9 bases between. The germline CDR1 and CDR2 sequences are SGHRS and YFSETQ. The CDR3 contains 14 residues. The CDR3 loop is CASSLDFLADTQYF. The DNA for the CDR3 is TGCGCCAGCAGCTTGGATTTTCTTGCAGATACGCAGTATTTT.

This chain joins TRBV6-2 or TRBV6-3 and TRBJ2-1; TRBD2 matches at 7 bases. The CDR3 spans 19 residues. V lost 5 bases to trimming and J lost 3 bases; unmatched junction nucleotides: 19. The germline gives CDR1 MNHEY, CDR2 SVGEGT. The CDR3 nucleotides read TGTGCCAGCAGTCAACCTAACCCCGCGGGAGTTAATTTCTACAATGAGCAGTTCTTC. Protein product: CASSQPNPAGVNFYNEQFF.

This clonotype turned up a few times. The V and J genes are TRBV19 and TRBJ2-7, with 12 positions matching TRBD2. The CDR3 contains 17 residues. J gave up 2 bases and V 1 base, and 6 bases lay outside the gene matches. In germline, CDR1 is LNHDA, CDR2 SQIVND (reference sequence). The CDR3 DNA follows: TGTGCCAGTAGTATAGTATTCCGGACTAGCGGGGCCTACGAGCAGTACTTC. Protein sequence: CASSIVFRTSGAYEQYF.

This clonotype was recorded only once. A much more abundant neighbour one base away suggests this may be a read error. The genes are TRBV7-9 and TRBJ1-4; 8 bases line up with TRBD1. Germline CDR1 reads SEHNR; CDR2 reads FQNEAQ (reference sequence). CDR3 length: 15 residues. CDR3 sequence: CASSLSTGAIEKPFF. The DNA for the CDR3 is TGTGCCAGCAGCTTATCGACAGGGGCGATTGAAAAACCGTTTTTT.